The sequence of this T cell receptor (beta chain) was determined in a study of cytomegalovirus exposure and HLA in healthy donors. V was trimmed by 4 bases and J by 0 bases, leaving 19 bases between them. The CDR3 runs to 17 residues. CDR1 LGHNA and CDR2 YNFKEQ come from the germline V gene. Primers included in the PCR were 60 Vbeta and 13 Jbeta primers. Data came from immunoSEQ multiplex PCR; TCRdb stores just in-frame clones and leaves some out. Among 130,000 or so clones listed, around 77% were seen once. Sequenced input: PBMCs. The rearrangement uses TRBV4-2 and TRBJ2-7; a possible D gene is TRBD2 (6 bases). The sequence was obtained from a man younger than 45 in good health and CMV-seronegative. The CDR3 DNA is TGTGCCAGCAGCCCCGGAGGGAGCCGAAGGAGCTCCTACGAGCAGTACTTC. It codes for CASSPGGSRRSSYEQYF.